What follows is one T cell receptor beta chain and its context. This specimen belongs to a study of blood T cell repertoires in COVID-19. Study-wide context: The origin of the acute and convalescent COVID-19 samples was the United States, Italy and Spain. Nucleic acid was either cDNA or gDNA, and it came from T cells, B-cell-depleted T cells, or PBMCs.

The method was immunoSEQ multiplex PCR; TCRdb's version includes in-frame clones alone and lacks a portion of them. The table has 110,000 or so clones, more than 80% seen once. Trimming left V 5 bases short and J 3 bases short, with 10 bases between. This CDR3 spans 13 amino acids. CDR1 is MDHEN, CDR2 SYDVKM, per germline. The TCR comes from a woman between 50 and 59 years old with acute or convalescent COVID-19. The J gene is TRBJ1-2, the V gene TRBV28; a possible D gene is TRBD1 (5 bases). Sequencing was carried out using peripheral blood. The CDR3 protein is CASSPGTDYGYTF. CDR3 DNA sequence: TGTGCCAGCAGTCCCGGGACTGACTATGGCTACACCTTC.